This TCR beta chain derives from a study of blood T cell repertoires in COVID-19. Study background: Some COVID-19 samples were acute and others convalescent; all came from the United States, Italy and Spain. PBMCs, B-cell-depleted T cells, or T cells provided the cDNA or gDNA that made up the material.

V dropped 5 bases and J dropped 1; count of bases not matched to a gene: 18. CDR3 length: 20 residues. Germline loops: CDR1 MDHEN, CDR2 SYDVKM. Assay used: immunoSEQ multiplex PCR; TCRdb lists only in-frame clones, some missing. The sample carries 250,000 or so clones, 80% to 90% recorded once. The sample was peripheral blood. The J gene is TRBJ1-5, the V gene TRBV28, with 9 bases identical to TRBD1. The TCR comes from a woman in her sixties or seventies with acute or convalescent COVID-19. In DNA, the CDR3 is TGTGCCAGCAGTCCACTTCCTTTGGGACAGGGAGGTAAGAGCAATCAGCCCCAGCATTTT. It encodes CASSPLPLGQGGKSNQPQHF. The whole variable domain, remainder taken from reference TRBV28 and TRBJ1-5, is DVKVTQSSRYLVKRTGEKVFLECVQDMDHENMFWYRQDPGLGLRLIYFSYDVKMKEKGDIPEGYSVSREKKERFSLILESASTNQTSMYLCASSPLPLGQGGKSNQPQHFGDGTRLSIL.